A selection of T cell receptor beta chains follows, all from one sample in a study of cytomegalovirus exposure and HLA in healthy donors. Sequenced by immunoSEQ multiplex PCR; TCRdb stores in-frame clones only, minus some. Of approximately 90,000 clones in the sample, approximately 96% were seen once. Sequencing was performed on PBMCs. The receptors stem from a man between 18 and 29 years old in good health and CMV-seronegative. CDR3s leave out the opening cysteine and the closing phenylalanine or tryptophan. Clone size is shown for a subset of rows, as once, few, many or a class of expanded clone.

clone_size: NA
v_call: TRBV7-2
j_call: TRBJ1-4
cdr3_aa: ASKTGATNEKLF

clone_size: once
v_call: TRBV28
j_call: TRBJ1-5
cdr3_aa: ASSLLTTGQPNQPQH

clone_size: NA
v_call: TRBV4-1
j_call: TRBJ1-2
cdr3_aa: ASSARTGNGGSDGYT

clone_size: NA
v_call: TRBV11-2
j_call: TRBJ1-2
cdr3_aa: ASSHWLRGGLLGSYGYT

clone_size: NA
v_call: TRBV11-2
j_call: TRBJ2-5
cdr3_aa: ASSLRTGSGETQY

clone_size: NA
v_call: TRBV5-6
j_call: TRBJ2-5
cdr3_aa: ASSFRTVAGQETQY

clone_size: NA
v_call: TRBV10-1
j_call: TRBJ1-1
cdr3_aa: ASSDGTLNTEAF

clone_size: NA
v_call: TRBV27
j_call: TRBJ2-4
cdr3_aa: ATSSLAKNIQY

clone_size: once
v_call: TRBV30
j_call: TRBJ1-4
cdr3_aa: AYREANEKLF

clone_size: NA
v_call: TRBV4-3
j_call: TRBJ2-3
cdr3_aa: ASSQDGTSGTDTQY

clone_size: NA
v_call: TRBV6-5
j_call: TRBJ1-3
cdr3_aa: ASSYSATGAGNTIY